The entry below describes one TCR beta chain. Its specificity is unknown. This sample was included in a study of identical twins. Study conclusions and caveats: Not following the same donors, the study drew its conclusions from cross-sectional statistical analysis.

After template switching added a universal primer site, the resulting cDNA carried unique molecular identifiers. TCRdb recomputed calls from the 5' RACE reads with MiXCR, one row per CDR3 protein. The sample contains about 530,000 distinct CDR3 sequences, approximately 20% of which appear only once. This CDR3 contains 15 residues. V lost 0 bases to trimming and J lost 5 bases; unmatched junction nucleotides: 5. Germline CDR1 is SGHTA and CDR2 is FQGNSA. These data were likewise used in another study, on yellow fever vaccine responses in identical twins.

The sequence came from a woman under 30 in good health. This sequence joins TRBV7-2 and TRBJ2-5; 8 bases align to TRBD2. Specimen: CD4+ T cells sorted from blood. This CDR3 reads CASSLAGTSKETQYF. CDR3 DNA sequence: TGTGCCAGCAGCTTAGCTGGGACTAGTAAGGAGACCCAGTACTTC.